Listed below are T cell receptor beta chains from one sample, sequenced in a study of CD8+ T cells in alopecia areata. The assay was immunoSEQ multiplex PCR, and TCRdb's table has in-frame clones only and misses some. The table has 150,000 or so clones, roughly 44% seen once. Sequenced input: CD4+ T cells sorted from blood. These receptors all come from a human donor with alopecia areata. The CDR3 runs from the conserved cysteine through the conserved F or W. A D gene is named only where the DNA matches it firmly. Expanded clones are given a class, and other clones once, few, many or no size at all.

v_gene	abundance	d_gene	j_gene	CDR3nt	CDR3aa
TRBV29-1	few	TRBD2	TRBJ2-7	TGCAGCGTCCGTCTTAGCGGGAGATACGAGCAGTACTTC	CSVRLSGRYEQYF
TRBV5-1	once	NA	TRBJ2-7	TGCGCCAGCAGCTTGATCTTGAACGAGCAGTACTTC	CASSLILNEQYF
TRBV20-1	NA	NA	TRBJ2-1	TGCAGTGCTAGTCGAGAGGTTGAGCAGTTCTTC	CSASREVEQFF
TRBV27	NA	TRBD1	TRBJ1-2	TGTGCCAGCAGGCTCGCCGGGACAGGTGGTTTTGGCTACACCTTC	CASRLAGTGGFGYTF
TRBV27	NA	TRBD2	TRBJ2-7	TGTGCCAGCCGAAGAGGGACTACCCCAGCCTACGAGCAGTACTTC	CASRRGTTPAYEQYF
TRBV5-1	NA	TRBD2	TRBJ2-1	TGCGCCAGCAGCTTGGTAGTGACTAGCGGGAACAATGAGCAGTTCTTC	CASSLVVTSGNNEQFF
TRBV28	once	NA	TRBJ2-5	TGTGCCAGCAGACAAGGTCTGGGGACTCCAAAAGGGGAGACCCAGTACTTC	CASRQGLGTPKGETQYF
TRBV29-1	NA	TRBD1	TRBJ1-2	TGCAGCGTTGAAAGGGGACAGGGAAACGGCTACACCTTC	CSVERGQGNGYTF
TRBV14	NA	TRBD1	TRBJ2-5	TGTGCCAGCAGCCAAGCTACAGGGGGCGTTGAGACCCAGTACTTC	CASSQATGGVETQYF
TRBV29-1	few	NA	TRBJ2-7	TGCAGCGCGGTGATCGGGGACTACGAGCAGTACTTC	CSAVIGDYEQYF
TRBV19	NA	NA	TRBJ2-1	TGTGCCAGTAGTTACTCATACAATGAGCAGTTCTTC	CASSYSYNEQFF
TRBV9	NA	TRBD2	TRBJ2-1	TGTGCCAGCAGCGTAGGGCCGGCGGGAGGGCCAAATGAGCAGTTCTTC	CASSVGPAGGPNEQFF
TRBV2	NA	TRBD1	TRBJ1-5	TGTGCCAGCAGCGGGAGACAGGGACATCAGCCCCAGCATTTT	CASSGRQGHQPQHF
TRBV10-3	NA	TRBD1	TRBJ2-3	TGTGCCATCAGTGAGCCCGGACAGGGGGCGACAGATACGCAGTATTTT	CAISEPGQGATDTQYF
TRBV19	few	NA	TRBJ2-1	TGTGCCAGTAGTATACAGGGGTCTCTTTACAATGAGCAGTTCTTC	CASSIQGSLYNEQFF
TRBV19	NA	NA	TRBJ2-1	TGTGCCAGTAGTATTTCGGGTAGGCATGAGCAGTTCTTC	CASSISGRHEQFF
TRBV27	few	TRBD2	TRBJ2-7	TGTGCCAGCAGTCACGTAGCGGGAGCCTACGAGCAGTACTTC	CASSHVAGAYEQYF
TRBV29-1	NA	TRBD1	TRBJ2-7	TGCAGCGTTGGACAGGGGGCCTACGAGCAGTACTTC	CSVGQGAYEQYF
TRBV25-1	NA	NA	TRBJ2-7	TGTGCCAGCAGTGAATGGGAACGGACCTACGAGCAGTACTTC	CASSEWERTYEQYF
TRBV2	NA	NA	TRBJ2-1	TGTGCCAGCAGTGGGGGTATCGGTGAGCAGTTCTTC	CASSGGIGEQFF
TRBV29-1	NA	TRBD1	TRBJ2-2	TGCAGCGTTGAAGGACAGGGGGCGAAGGGGGAGCTGTTTTTT	CSVEGQGAKGELFF
TRBV2	once	NA	TRBJ1-3	TGTGCCAGCAGTGCAAGAGACGGGCACACCATATATTTT	CASSARDGHTIYF
TRBV7-9	NA	NA	TRBJ2-2	TGTGCCAGCACCGGTATCAACACCGGGGAGCTGTTTTTT	CASTGINTGELFF
TRBV2	NA	NA	TRBJ1-1	TGTGCCAGCTATGACACGGTTGGCACTGAAGCTTTCTTT	CASYDTVGTEAFF
TRBV19	few	TRBD2	TRBJ2-1	TGTGCCTGCTCCTCTAGCGGGTACAATGAGCAGTTCTTC	CACSSSGYNEQFF
TRBV6-5	NA	TRBD1	TRBJ2-7	TGTGCCAGCACCAGGACAGGCACCTACGAGCAGTACTTC	CASTRTGTYEQYF
TRBV5-4	few	TRBD1	TRBJ2-2	TGTGCCAGCAGCAGCAGGGGGCCTAACACCGGGGAGCTGTTTTTT	CASSSRGPNTGELFF
TRBV5-4	few	TRBD2	TRBJ2-1	TGTGCCAGCAGCGGCGGGACTAGACACAATGAGCAGTTCTTC	CASSGGTRHNEQFF
TRBV6-1	NA	NA	TRBJ2-7	TGTGCCAGCAGTGAAATCCCCGCCTACGAGCAGTACTTC	CASSEIPAYEQYF
TRBV2	NA	TRBD1	TRBJ1-5	TGTGCCAGCAGTGAAGGACAGGGGGCGGTTCAGCCCCAGCATTTT	CASSEGQGAVQPQHF
TRBV6-5	NA	TRBD2	TRBJ2-7	TGTGCCAGCAGTAAACTAGCGGGAGTAGAGAACGAGCAGTACTTC	CASSKLAGVENEQYF
TRBV7-2	few	NA	TRBJ1-1	TGTGCCAGCAGCTTAGTTGGGGGCAGGAACACTGAAGCTTTCTTT	CASSLVGGRNTEAFF
TRBV1	NA	NA	TRBJ2-1	TGCACCAGCAGCCAGGAAAGACTAGCGGGAGGGTCCTCCGATCCTTACAATGAGCAGTTCTTC	CTSSQERLAGGSSDPYNEQFF
TRBV18	few	NA	TRBJ1-2	TGTGCCAGCTCACCACAGGGCGACTATGGCTACACCTTC	CASSPQGDYGYTF
TRBV11-2	few	NA	TRBJ1-1	TGTGCCAGCAGCTTATCGGGTAACACTGAAGCTTTCTTT	CASSLSGNTEAFF